This T cell receptor beta chain was observed in a study of regulatory T cells in long-lasting Graves disease (dated by TCRdb to 2020 to 2022). Regarding the study in general: Persistent Graves' disease was defined as persistently positive TSH receptor autoantibodies together with antithyroid drug treatment for over 5 years. Patients with persistent Graves' disease were compared with patients with newly diagnosed Graves' disease using TCR sequencing and RNA sequencing of peripheral blood. In the clinical cohort, patients with persistent Graves' disease had used antithyroid drugs for an average of about 10.3 years. The study was conducted in China and was registered as a clinical trial. A total of around 35 samples were covered by TCR sequencing, comprising approximately 13 persistent and around 20 newly diagnosed Graves' disease patients. Broad study findings and their caveats: Only the TCR beta chain was sequenced and analyzed. The study examined only peripheral blood because the primary lesion, thyroid tissue, could not be accessed. The authors acknowledged the small sample size as a limitation that may reduce accuracy. Compared with newly diagnosed patients, persistent Graves' disease patients had lower TCR Shannon entropy and fewer highly expanded clones, which suggests clonal expansion. Patients with persistent disease shared more public clonotypes (roughly 2,900) than newly diagnosed patients did (nearly 1,000). TRBV28, TRBJ1-2 and TRBJ2-5 were preferentially used in persistent disease, while TRBV20-1 and TRBJ2-1 were favored in newly diagnosed disease.

The CDR3 covers 16 residues, taking in both the cysteine and the phenylalanine. The retained sequence is limited to the CDR3, 48 bases, with the frame set at the first base. The junction carries 12 bases between V and J, which are trimmed by 0 bases and 4 bases respectively. Looking up the germline V gene (reference sequence) yields CDR1 LNHNV and CDR2 YYDKDF. Comment on this clonotype: Its target antigen remains unknown. No base quality information exists; no much larger clone differs at one position.

The meaning of the sample's time point label: persistent/refractory GD, antithyroid drugs over 5 years with positive TRAb. RNA was extracted from PBMCs in TRIzol for both TCR sequencing and RNA sequencing. The diagnosis of Graves' disease was made according to American Thyroid Association guidelines. Patients were recruited from an endocrinology department in Xi'an, China. Each patient gave 9 to 10 milliliters of peripheral blood, collected in an EDTA anticoagulant tube. Ficoll Paque Plus density gradient separation was used to isolate PBMCs, and no additional T cell sorting was done. An Agilent 2100 Bioanalyzer and agarose gel were used to assess RNA quality, and a NanoDrop 2000 was used to measure RNA concentration. The library relied on multiplex PCR. Sequencing used an Illumina HiSeq 4000. iRepertoire HTBI primers and Arm-PCR amplification of CDR3 regions were used to construct TCR beta libraries. Gel purification was performed on PCR products prior to sequencing. The authors' analysis ran thus. A total of fewer than 65 TRBV and approximately 15 TRBJ segments were identified across samples and were used for gene usage analysis of CDR3 amino acid clonotypes. COPE and FqMerger were used to merge the filtered high-quality paired reads into contigs. BLAST was used to align contigs to IMGT TRBV, TRBD and TRBJ reference genes, and CDR3 was defined according to IMGT. Any clonotype with a frequency above 0.1% was counted as a highly expanded clone. Shannon entropy was used to measure repertoire diversity, and the Gini coefficient was used to measure V-J evenness. Clonotypes shared by more than one individual were considered public. TCRdb reworked the public reads: Q25 trimming with fastp, MiXCR clone assembly, productive beta chains retained. Rows are unified per CDR3 protein, each entry keeping the most common DNA and genes. The V and J calls here are based on TCRdb, not the publication. The sample table lists 600,000 to 800,000 distinct CDR3 sequences, about 30% of them with a count of one. Around 42% of the sample is taken by the ten largest.

The receptor's source is a female donor with Graves disease. The source was peripheral blood mononuclear cells (PBMCs), collected when the disease was refractory, from a patient treated with antithyroid drugs. The chain is assembled from TRBV15 and TRBJ1-4; confidence is insufficient to name the D gene. The bases are TGTGCCACCAGCAGAGAATATAGGCAGCTTAATGAAAAACTGTTTTTT. It specifies CATSREYRQLNEKLFF.